This T cell receptor (beta chain) emerged from a study of T cell repertoires in ileal Crohn's disease. Germline CDR1 reads SGHRS; CDR2 reads YFSETQ. The CDR3 consists of 16 residues. V lost 0 bases and J lost 1; bases outside the gene matches: 4. Time point specified: neoterminal ileum biopsy at postoperative endoscopy, about 6 months after surgery. The assay was immunoSEQ multiplex PCR, and TCRdb's table has in-frame clones only and misses some. The top ten clones hold around 4.2% of a sample with roughly 20,000 clones, around 70% of them seen once. The TCR was taken from an adult with Crohn's disease. The chain has TRBV5-1 and TRBJ1-3; 7 positions match TRBD1. Sequencing input: ileal tissue. The CDR3 sequence: CASSLGPGGSGNTIYF. CDR3 coding DNA: TGCGCCAGCAGCTTGGGTCCAGGGGGTTCTGGAAACACCATATATTTT.